The 2 T cell receptor beta chains reported below all come from one sample, sequenced in a study of OX40 agonist ivuxolimab in advanced cancers. TCRdb's copy holds only in-frame clones and misses some; the assay was immunoSEQ multiplex PCR. The table includes about 76,000 clones, 84% detected once. The sample here was CD4+ or CD8+ T cells sorted from blood, taken in a trial of the OX40 agonist ivuxolimab. Receptors originate from an adult with an advanced solid tumor such as melanoma, head and neck, liver or kidney cancer.

The gene calls are TRBV7-6 and TRBJ2-7, with TRBD2 matching 7 bases. The germline V gene encodes CDR1 SGHVS and CDR2 FNYEAQ. The CDR3 is made up of 15 amino acids. V lost 4 bases, J lost 2 bases, and 8 bases stayed unmatched. The CDR3 loop reads CASSYLAGTAYEQYF. The CDR3 nucleotides read TGTGCCAGCAGCTACTTAGCGGGCACTGCCTACGAGCAGTACTTC.

The V gene is TRBV11-1, the J gene TRBJ1-1; D is undetermined. Germline V gene data show CDR1 as SGHAT and CDR2 as FQDESV (reference sequence). The V and J ends lost 2 bases and 1 base respectively, with 8 bases between them. This CDR3 is 14 amino acids long. This CDR3 is CASSLRRANTEAFF. The CDR3 DNA sequence: TGTGCCAGCAGCTTACGGCGAGCGAACACTGAAGCTTTCTTT.